This TCR beta chain came from a study of shared clonotypes between healthy human individuals. Study information: A few men and two women, aged 18 to 49, were donors.

The DNA input per sorted-subset replicate PCR was roughly 180 ng, corresponding to some 30,000 T cell genomes. TCRdb keeps only in-frame clones here, not all; method: immunoSEQ multiplex PCR. The table lists roughly 720,000 clones, roughly 91% of them singletons. Germline assignment: CDR1 SGHDN and CDR2 FVKESK. CDR3 length equals 15 residues. Trimming left V 3 bases short and J 2 bases short, with 14 bases between. This clone occurred once. The origin of this receptor is a man between 18 and 29 years old in good health. Some clones in this sample may be carry-over from other donors' samples. The rearrangement uses TRBV14 and TRBJ2-7, with TRBD2 as a possible D gene (5 bases). Sample: memory CD8+ T cells from PBMCs. Subset denoted: CD45RO+ cells pooled with CCR7-negative TemRA cells. The CDR3 is CASSQPDMRAYEQYF. The CDR3, as DNA: TGTGCCAGCAGCCAGCCCGACATGAGGGCCTACGAGCAGTACTTC.